The TCR beta chain described here comes from a study of Graves' ophthalmopathy and Graves' hyperthyroidism. The V end was cut by 5 bases, the J end by 7 bases, with 17 bases between. Germline V gene data show CDR1 as LGHNT and CDR2 as FRNRAP. The CDR3 is 14 residues long. Amplified material comprised TCR beta CDR3 regions derived from RNA transcripts. HTBI primers were employed in first-round RT-PCR, then a second-round multiplex PCR followed. TCRdb reprocessed the multiplex PCR reads via MiXCR and lists one record per CDR3 protein. The sample holds around 470,000 distinct CDR3 sequences, about an eighth seen once. Diagnosis relied on clinical symptoms, serum thyroxine, TRAb, thyroid ultrasound and orbital computed tomography.

This receptor was obtained from a woman aged 25-40 years with Graves' ophthalmopathy. Sequenced material: blood. The rearrangement links TRBV12-5 to TRBJ1-1; the D gene is possibly TRBD1 (5 bases). The chain's CDR3 is CASGRVGVDLEAFF. The CDR3 region has the DNA TGTGCTAGTGGTCGGGTAGGGGTTGACCTTGAAGCTTTCTTT.